This entry lists 2 T cell receptor beta chains sequenced from one sample in a study of blood T cell repertoires in COVID-19. Libraries were prepared by immunoSEQ multiplex PCR; TCRdb keeps only in-frame clonotypes and omits some of them. Of some 120,000 clones in the sample, roughly nine tenths were seen once. Source material: peripheral blood. The receptors come from a man in his 60s with COVID-19, enrolled during active disease.

This chain connects TRBV5-4 to TRBJ1-3; D is unclear. Germline lookup yields CDR1 SGHNT and CDR2 YYREEE (reference sequence). The CDR3 runs 15 residues. V shed 2 bases and J shed 2 bases, with 11 bases lying between them. This CDR3 reads CASSFSGGAGNTIYF. The CDR3 DNA is TGTGCCAGCAGCTTTTCCGGCGGTGCTGGAAACACCATATATTTT.

The chain joins TRBV28 to TRBJ1-5; D not resolved. The CDR3 is 14 amino acids. Germline CDR1 and CDR2: MDHEN and SYDVKM. V gave up 2 bases and J gave up 6 bases, with 11 bases separating them. In DNA, the CDR3 is TGTGCCAGCAGTTTACAGGAAGTTAGTCAGCCCCAGCATTTT. Translation: CASSLQEVSQPQHF.